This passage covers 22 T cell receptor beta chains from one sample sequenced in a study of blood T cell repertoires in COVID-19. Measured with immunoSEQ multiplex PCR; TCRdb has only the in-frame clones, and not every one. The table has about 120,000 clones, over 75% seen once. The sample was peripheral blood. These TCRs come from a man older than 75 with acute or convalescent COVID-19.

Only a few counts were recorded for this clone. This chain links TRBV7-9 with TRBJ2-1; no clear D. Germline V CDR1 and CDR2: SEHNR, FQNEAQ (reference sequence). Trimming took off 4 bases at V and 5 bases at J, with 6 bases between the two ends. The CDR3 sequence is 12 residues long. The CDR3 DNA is TGTGCCAGCAGCTCCTTAGACAATGAGCAGTTCTTC. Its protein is CASSSLDNEQFF.

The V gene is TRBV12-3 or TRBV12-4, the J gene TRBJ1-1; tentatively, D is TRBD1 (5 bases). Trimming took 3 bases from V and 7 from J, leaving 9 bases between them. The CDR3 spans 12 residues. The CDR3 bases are TGTGCCAGCAGTTTTAGTCAGGGTGAAGCTTTCTTT. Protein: CASSFSQGEAFF.

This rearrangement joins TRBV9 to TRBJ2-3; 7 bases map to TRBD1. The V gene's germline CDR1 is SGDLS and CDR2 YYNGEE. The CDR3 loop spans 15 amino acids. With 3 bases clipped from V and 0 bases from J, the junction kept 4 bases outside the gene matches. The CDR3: CASSGGQHSTDTQYF. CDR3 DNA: TGTGCCAGCAGCGGGGGACAGCATAGCACAGATACGCAGTATTTT. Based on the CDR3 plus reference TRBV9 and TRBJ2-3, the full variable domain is DSGVTQTPKHLITATGQRVTLRCSPRSGDLSVYWYQQSLDQGLQFLIQYYNGEERAKGNILERFSAQQFPDLHSELNLSSLELGDSALYFCASSGGQHSTDTQYFGPGTRLTVL.

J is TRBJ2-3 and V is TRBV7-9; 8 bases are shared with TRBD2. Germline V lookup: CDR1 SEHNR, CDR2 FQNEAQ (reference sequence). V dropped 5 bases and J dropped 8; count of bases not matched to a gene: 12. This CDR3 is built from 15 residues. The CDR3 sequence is CASSARSRGAATQYF. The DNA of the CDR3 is TGTGCCAGCAGCGCAAGGTCGCGGGGGGCGGCTACGCAGTATTTT.

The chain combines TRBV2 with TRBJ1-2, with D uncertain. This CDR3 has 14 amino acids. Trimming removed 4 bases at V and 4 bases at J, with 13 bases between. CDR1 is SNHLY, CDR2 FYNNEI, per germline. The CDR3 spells CASSGGVRAYGYTF. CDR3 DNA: TGTGCCAGCAGTGGAGGAGTCAGAGCCTATGGCTACACCTTC.

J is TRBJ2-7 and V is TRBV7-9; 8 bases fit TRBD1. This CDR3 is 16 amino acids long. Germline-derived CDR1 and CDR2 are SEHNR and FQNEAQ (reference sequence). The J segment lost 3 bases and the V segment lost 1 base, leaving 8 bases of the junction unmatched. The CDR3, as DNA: TGTGCCAGCAGCTTAGTGTCAGGGGGCGCAAACTACGAGCAGTACTTC. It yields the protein CASSLVSGGANYEQYF.

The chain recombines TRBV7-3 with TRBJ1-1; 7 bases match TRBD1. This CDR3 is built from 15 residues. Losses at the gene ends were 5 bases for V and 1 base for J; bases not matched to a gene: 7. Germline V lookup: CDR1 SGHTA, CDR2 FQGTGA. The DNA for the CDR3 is TGTGCCAGCAGCGCACAGGGGATTCCGAACACTGAAGCTTTCTTT. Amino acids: CASSAQGIPNTEAFF.

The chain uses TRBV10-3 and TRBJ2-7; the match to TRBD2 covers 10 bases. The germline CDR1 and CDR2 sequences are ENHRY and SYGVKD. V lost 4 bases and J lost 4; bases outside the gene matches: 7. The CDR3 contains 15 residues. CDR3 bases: TGTGCCATCAGTGGGGCTAGCGGGAGTTTTTACGAGCAGTACTTC. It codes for CAISGASGSFYEQYF.

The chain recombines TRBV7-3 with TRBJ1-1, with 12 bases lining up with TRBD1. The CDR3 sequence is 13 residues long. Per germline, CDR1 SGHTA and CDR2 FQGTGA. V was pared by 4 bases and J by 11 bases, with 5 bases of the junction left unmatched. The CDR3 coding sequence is TGTGCCAGCAGCTCACGGGACAGGGGGCATGCTTTCTTT. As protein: CASSSRDRGHAFF.

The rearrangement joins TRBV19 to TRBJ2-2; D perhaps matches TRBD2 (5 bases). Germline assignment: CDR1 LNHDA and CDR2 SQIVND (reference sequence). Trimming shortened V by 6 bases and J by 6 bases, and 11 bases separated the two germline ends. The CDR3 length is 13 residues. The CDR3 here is CASSPIAPGELFF. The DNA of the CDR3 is TGTGCCAGTAGCCCAATAGCGCCCGGGGAGCTGTTTTTT.

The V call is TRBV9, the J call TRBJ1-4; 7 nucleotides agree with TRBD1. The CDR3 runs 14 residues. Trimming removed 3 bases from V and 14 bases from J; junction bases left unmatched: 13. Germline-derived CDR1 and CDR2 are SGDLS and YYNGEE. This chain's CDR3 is CASSAGGVGGRLFF. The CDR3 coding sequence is TGTGCCAGCAGCGCAGGGGGAGTCGGGGGAAGGCTGTTTTTT.

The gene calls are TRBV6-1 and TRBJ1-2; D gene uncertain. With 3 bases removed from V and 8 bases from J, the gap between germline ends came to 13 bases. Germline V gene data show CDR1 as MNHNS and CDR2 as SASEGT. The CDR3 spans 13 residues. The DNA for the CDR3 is TGTGCCAGCAGTGAGACACCAATGAAAGGCTACACCTTC. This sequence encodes CASSETPMKGYTF.

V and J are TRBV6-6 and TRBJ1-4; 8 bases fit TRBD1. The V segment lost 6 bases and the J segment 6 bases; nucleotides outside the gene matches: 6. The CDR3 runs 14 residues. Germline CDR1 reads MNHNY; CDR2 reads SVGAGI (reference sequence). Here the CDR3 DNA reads TGTGCCAGCAGCCCGACAGGGGAGCATGAAAAACTGTTTTTT. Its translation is CASSPTGEHEKLFF.

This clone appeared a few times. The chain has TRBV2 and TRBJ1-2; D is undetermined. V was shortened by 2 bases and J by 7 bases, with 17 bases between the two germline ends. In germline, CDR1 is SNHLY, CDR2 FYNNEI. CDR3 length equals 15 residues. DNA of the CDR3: TGTGCCAGCAGTGAAATCCCGTCGGGAGGGTCTGGCTACACCTTC. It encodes CASSEIPSGGSGYTF.

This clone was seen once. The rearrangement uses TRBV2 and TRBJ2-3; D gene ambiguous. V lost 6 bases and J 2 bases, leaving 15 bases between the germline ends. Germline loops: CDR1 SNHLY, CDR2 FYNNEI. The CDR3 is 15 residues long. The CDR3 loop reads CASSEWASPTDTQYF. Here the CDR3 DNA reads TGTGCCAGCAGCGAGTGGGCCTCGCCCACAGATACGCAGTATTTT.

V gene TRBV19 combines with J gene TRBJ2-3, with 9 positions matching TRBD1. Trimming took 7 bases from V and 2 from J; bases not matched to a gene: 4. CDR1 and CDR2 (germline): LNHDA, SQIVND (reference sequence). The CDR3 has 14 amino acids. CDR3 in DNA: TGTGCCAGTAAGCGGGACAGGGTCACAGATACGCAGTATTTT. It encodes CASKRDRVTDTQYF.

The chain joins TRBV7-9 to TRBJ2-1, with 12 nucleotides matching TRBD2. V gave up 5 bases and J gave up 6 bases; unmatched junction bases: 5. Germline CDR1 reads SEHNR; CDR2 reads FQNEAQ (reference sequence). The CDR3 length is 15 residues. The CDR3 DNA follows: TGTGCCAGCAGCGGACTAGCGGGGTTGTTCAATGAGCAGTTCTTC. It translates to CASSGLAGLFNEQFF. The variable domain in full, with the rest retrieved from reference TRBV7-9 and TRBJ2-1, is DTGVSQNPRHKITKRGQNVTFRCDPISEHNRLYWYRQTLGQGPEFLTYFQNEAQLEKSRLLSDRFSAERPKGSFSTLEIQRTEQGDSAMYLCASSGLAGLFNEQFFGPGTRLTVL.

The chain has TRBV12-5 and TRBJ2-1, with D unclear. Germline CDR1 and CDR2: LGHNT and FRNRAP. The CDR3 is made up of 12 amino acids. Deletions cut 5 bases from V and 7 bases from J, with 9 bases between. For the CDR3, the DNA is TGTGCTAGTGGTACCCAGAGGAATGAGCAGTTCTTC. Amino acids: CASGTQRNEQFF.

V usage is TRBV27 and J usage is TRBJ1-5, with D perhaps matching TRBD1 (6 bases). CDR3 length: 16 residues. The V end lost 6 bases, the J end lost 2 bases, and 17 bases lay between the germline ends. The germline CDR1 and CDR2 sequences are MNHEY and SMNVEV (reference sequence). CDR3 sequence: CASRHVGGAGNQPQHF. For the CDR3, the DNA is TGTGCCAGCAGACACGTGGGGGGGGCTGGCAATCAGCCCCAGCATTTT.

The chain's CDR3 is CASSWSSENEQFF. As DNA, the CDR3 is TGTGCCAGCAGTTGGTCTAGCGAAAATGAGCAGTTCTTC. This chain joins TRBV28 and TRBJ2-1; D is perhaps TRBD2 (6 bases). The V end lost 4 bases, the J end lost 7 bases, and 11 bases lay between the germline ends. This CDR3 is 13 amino acids long. Germline assignment: CDR1 MDHEN and CDR2 SYDVKM.

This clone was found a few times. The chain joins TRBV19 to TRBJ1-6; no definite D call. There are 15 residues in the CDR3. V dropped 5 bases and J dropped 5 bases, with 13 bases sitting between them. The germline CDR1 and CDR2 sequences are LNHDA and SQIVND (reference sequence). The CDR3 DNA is TGTGCCAGTAGTCCGGCGAGGGCCGATAATTCACCCCTCCACTTT. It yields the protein CASSPARADNSPLHF.

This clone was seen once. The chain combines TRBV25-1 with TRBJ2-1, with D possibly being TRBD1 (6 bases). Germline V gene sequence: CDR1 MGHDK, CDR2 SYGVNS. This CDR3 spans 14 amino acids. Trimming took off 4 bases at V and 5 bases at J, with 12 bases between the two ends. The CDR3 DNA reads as TGTGCCAGCAGTGGAGCGACAGGAGACAATGAGCAGTTCTTC. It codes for CASSGATGDNEQFF.